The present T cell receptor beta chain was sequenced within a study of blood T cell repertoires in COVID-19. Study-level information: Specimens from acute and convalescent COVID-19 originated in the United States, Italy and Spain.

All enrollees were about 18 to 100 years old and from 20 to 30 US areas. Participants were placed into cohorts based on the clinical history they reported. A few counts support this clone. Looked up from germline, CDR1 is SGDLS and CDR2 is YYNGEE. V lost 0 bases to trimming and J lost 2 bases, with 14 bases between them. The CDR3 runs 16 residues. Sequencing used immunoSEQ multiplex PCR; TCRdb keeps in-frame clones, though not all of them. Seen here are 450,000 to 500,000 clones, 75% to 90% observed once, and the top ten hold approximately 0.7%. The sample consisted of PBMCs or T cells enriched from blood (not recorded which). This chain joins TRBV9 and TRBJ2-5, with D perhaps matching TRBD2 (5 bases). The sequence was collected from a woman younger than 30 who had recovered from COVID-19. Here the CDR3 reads CASSVGFRGVQETQYF. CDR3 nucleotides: TGTGCCAGCAGCGTAGGTTTCCGGGGAGTACAAGAGACCCAGTACTTC.